This T cell receptor beta chain was observed in a study of chronic HIV infection and antiretroviral therapy. V was shortened by 1 base and J by 1 base, with 8 bases between the two germline ends. CDR1 SNHLY and CDR2 FYNNEI come from the germline V gene. CDR3 length: 14 amino acids. TCRdb ran MiXCR on the 5' RACE reads and lists one entry per CDR3 protein. The table records about 38,000 distinct CDR3 sequences, 7% to 10% of them present only once. The sample comprised peripheral blood. The sequence derives from an adult who had HIV and had not received antiretroviral therapy, or was an uninfected healthy control (not recorded which). This rearrangement joins TRBV2 to TRBJ2-7, with no clear D. This CDR3 reads CASSEGARSYEQYF. The CDR3 region has the DNA TGTGCCAGCAGTGAAGGGGCGCGGTCCTACGAGCAGTACTTC.